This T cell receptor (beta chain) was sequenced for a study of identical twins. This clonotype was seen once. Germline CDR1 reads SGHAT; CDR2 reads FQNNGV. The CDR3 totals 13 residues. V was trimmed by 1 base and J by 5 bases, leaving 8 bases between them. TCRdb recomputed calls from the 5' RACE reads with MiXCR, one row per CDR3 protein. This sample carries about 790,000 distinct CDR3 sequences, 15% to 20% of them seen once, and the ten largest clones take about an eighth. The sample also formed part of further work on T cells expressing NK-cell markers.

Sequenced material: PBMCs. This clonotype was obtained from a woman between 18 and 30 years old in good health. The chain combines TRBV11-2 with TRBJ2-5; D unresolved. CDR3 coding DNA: TGTGCCAGCAGCTTAGGAGTCGACGAGACCCAGTACTTC. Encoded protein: CASSLGVDETQYF.